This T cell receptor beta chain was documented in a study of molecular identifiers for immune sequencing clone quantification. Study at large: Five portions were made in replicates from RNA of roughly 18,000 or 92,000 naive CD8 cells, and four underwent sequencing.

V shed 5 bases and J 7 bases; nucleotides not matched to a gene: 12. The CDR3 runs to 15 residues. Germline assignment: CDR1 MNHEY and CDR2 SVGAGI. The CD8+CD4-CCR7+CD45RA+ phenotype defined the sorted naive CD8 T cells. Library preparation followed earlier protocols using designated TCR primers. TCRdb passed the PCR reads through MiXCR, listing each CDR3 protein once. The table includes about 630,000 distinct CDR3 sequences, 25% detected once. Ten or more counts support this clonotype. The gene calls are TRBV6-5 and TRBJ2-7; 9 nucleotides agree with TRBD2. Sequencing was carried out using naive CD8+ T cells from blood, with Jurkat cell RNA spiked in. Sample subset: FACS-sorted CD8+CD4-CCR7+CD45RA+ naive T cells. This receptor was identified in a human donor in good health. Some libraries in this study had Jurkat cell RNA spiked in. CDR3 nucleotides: TGTGCCAGCAGTCTCAGTCCGGGACTAGCTTGGGAGCAGTACTTC. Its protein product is CASSLSPGLAWEQYF.